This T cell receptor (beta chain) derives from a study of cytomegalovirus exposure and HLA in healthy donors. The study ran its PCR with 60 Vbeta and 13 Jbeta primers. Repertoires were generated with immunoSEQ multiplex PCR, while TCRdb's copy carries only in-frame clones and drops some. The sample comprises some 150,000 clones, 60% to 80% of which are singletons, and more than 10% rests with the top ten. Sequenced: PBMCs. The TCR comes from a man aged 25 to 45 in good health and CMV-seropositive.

The CDR3 bases are TGTGCCAGCAGCCGCCGGACAGGGGGCAATCAGCCCCAGCATTTT. As protein: CASSRRTGGNQPQHF. The V gene is TRBV5-6, the J gene TRBJ1-5; 9 bases are shared with TRBD1. Germline loops: CDR1 SGHDT, CDR2 YYEEEE. Germline trimming cut 4 bases from V and 2 bases from J; bases unmatched to any gene: 4. The CDR3 sequence is 15 residues long. Complete variable domain (other parts from reference TRBV5-6 and TRBJ1-5): DAGVTQSPTHLIKTRGQQVTLRCSPKSGHDTVSWYQQALGQGPQFIFQYYEEEERQRGNFPDRFSGHQFPNYSSELNVNALLLGDSALYLCASSRRTGGNQPQHFGDGTRLSIL.